The next 9 T cell receptor beta chains were all read from a single sample in a study of Graves' ophthalmopathy and Graves' hyperthyroidism (dated by TCRdb to about 2018). TCRdb names Illumina HiSeq 2000 as the instrument used. TCR beta CDR3 regions were amplified from RNA transcripts for repertoire sequencing. The first round of RT-PCR was done with HTBI primers and the Qiagen OneStep RT-PCR kit, and was followed by a second round of multiplex PCR, then size selection and purification. Using fastp at Q25 and MiXCR, TCRdb reprocessed the public reads and kept productive beta chains. Rows matching on CDR3 protein sequence are summarized as one entry with the most common DNA and genes. The sample records some 520,000 distinct CDR3 sequences, around 14% of which are singletons. The ten largest clones add up to 8% to 10% of the sample. Sequences were obtained from blood. These receptors were obtained from a woman in her twenties or thirties with Graves' ophthalmopathy. Donor details come from another sample of the same person, matched by shared clones.

Many counts were recorded for this clonotype. The rearrangement links TRBV6-1 to TRBJ1-5, with D unresolved. Germline CDR1 reads MNHNS; CDR2 reads SASEGT. V was trimmed by 1 base and J by 4 bases, leaving 5 bases between them. This CDR3 spans 13 amino acids. The CDR3 spells CASSEVVNQPQHF. The CDR3 DNA is TGTGCCAGCAGTGAAGTTGTGAATCAGCCCCAGCATTTT.

Details on this clonotype: A read error is possible here, since a much larger clone lies one base away. The V call is TRBV6-1, the J call TRBJ2-5; 7 bases map to TRBD2. This CDR3 is built from 13 residues. CDR1 is MNHNS and CDR2 is SASEGT in the germline V gene. With V trimmed by 7 bases and J by 7 bases, 9 bases remained unmatched. The CDR3 DNA reads as TGTGCCAGCACCTCAGACTGGGGGGGGACCCAGTACTTC. Translating it yields CASTSDWGGTQYF.

The chain uses TRBV12-3 or TRBV12-4 and TRBJ2-7; 7 nucleotides align to TRBD2. This CDR3 region has 13 residues. Germline trimming cut 5 bases from V and 3 bases from J; bases unmatched to any gene: 4. The CDR3 spells CASSGEGFYEQYF. The CDR3 region has the DNA TGTGCCAGCAGTGGGGAGGGGTTCTACGAGCAGTACTTC.

This clonotype was detected ten times or more. The rearrangement uses TRBV27 and TRBJ1-5; 7 nucleotides match TRBD1. Germline V gene lookup returns CDR1 MNHEY and CDR2 SMNVEV (reference sequence). The CDR3 covers 14 residues. The ends lost 6 bases at V and 0 bases at J; junction bases unmatched: 2. The CDR3 sequence: CASRTGISNQPQHF. CDR3 sequence (DNA): TGTGCCAGCAGGACAGGGATTAGCAATCAGCCCCAGCATTTT.

This clonotype was recorded at least ten times. The gene calls are TRBV6-5 and TRBJ1-5; perhaps TRBD1 as D (5 bases). The V gene lost 4 bases and the J gene lost 5 bases, with 18 bases spanning the gap. Germline assignment: CDR1 MNHEY and CDR2 SVGAGI. The CDR3 is made up of 16 amino acids. The CDR3 region is CASSFLGGGKDQPQHF. The CDR3 DNA reads as TGTGCCAGCAGTTTTTTGGGGGGGGGAAAGGATCAGCCCCAGCATTTT.

In this sample, this clonotype turned up many times. This chain joins TRBV28 and TRBJ1-2; no reliable D call. CDR3 length: 15 residues. CDR1 and CDR2 from the germline V gene are MDHEN and SYDVKM. The V and J ends lost 3 bases and 4 bases respectively, with 15 bases between them. The CDR3 spells CASSLQTGYIYGYTF. The CDR3 coding sequence is TGTGCCAGCAGTTTGCAGACGGGGTATATCTATGGCTACACCTTC.

The chain combines TRBV20-1 with TRBJ2-7; no clear D gene. The CDR3 runs 12 residues. Germline V gene lookup returns CDR1 DFQATT and CDR2 SNEGSKA (reference sequence). V was trimmed by 5 bases and J by 6 bases, leaving 14 bases between them. The CDR3 region is CSAPALGSEQYF. CDR3 bases: TGCAGTGCTCCCGCCCTAGGTTCCGAGCAGTACTTC.

CDR3 protein: CASNQLAVQETQYF. DNA for the CDR3: TGTGCCAGCAACCAACTAGCGGTCCAAGAGACCCAGTACTTC. The gene calls are TRBV7-2 and TRBJ2-5, with 8 bases fitting TRBD2. Germline CDR1 SGHTA, CDR2 FQGNSA. This CDR3 has 14 amino acids. The J segment lost 1 base and the V segment lost 7 bases, leaving 5 bases of the junction unmatched.

This clonotype was found many times. This chain joins TRBV12-3 or TRBV12-4 and TRBJ1-1; D not certain. This CDR3 comprises 12 residues. Trimming shortened V by 2 bases and J by 10 bases, and 11 bases separated the two germline ends. The CDR3 DNA reads as TGTGCCAGCAGTTTAACCCGGTGGGGAGCTTTCTTT. Amino acid sequence: CASSLTRWGAFF.